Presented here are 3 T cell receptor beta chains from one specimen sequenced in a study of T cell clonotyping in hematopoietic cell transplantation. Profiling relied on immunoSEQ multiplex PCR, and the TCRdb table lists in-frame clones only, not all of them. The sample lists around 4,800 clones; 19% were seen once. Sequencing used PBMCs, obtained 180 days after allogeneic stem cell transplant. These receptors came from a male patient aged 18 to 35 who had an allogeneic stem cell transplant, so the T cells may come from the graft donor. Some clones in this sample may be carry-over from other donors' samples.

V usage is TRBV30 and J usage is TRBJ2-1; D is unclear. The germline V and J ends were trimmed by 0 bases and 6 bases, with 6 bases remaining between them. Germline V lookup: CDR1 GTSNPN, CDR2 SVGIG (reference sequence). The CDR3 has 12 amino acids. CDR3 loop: CAWSVPPNEQFF. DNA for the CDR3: TGTGCCTGGAGTGTACCCCCCAATGAGCAGTTCTTC.

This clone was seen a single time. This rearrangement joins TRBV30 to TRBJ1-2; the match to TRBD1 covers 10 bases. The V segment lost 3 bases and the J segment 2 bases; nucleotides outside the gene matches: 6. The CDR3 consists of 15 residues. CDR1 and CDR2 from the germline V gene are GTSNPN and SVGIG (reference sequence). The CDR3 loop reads CAWRETTGGNYGYTF. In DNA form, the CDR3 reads TGTGCCTGGAGAGAGACGACAGGGGGCAACTATGGCTACACCTTC. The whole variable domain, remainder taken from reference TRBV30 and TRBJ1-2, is SQTIHQWPATLVQPVGSPLSLECTVEGTSNPNLYWYRQAAGRGLQLLFYSVGIGQISSEVPQNLSASRPQDRQFILSSKKLLLSDSGFYLCAWRETTGGNYGYTFGSGTRLTVV.

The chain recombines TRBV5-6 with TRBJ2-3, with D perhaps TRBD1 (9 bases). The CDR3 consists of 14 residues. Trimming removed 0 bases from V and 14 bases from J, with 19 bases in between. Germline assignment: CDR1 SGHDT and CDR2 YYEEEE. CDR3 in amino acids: CASSLAGGTGSGYF. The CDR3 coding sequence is TGTGCCAGCAGCTTGGCGGGGGGGACAGGGTCGGGGTATTTT.